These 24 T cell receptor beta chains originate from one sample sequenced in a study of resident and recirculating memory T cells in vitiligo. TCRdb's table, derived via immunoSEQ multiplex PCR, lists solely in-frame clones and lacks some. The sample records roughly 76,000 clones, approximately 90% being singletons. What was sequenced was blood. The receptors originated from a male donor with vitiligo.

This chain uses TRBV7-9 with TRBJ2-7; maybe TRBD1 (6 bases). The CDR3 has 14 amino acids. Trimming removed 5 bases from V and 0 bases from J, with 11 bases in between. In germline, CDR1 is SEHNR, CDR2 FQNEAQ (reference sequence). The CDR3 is CASSLGQNSYEQYF. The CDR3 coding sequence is TGTGCCAGCAGCCTAGGACAGAACTCCTACGAGCAGTACTTC.

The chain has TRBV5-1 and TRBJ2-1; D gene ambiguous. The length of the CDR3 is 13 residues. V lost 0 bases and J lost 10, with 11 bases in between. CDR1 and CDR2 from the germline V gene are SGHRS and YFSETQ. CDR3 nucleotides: TGCGCCAGCAGCTTGGGACTTTACGGAGAGCAGTTCTTC. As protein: CASSLGLYGEQFF.

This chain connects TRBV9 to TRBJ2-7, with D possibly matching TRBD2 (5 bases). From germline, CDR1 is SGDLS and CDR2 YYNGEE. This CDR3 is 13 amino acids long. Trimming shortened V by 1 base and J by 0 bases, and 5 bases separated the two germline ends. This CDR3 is CASSVTSSYEQYF. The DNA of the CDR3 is TGTGCCAGCAGCGTAACTAGCTCCTACGAGCAGTACTTC.

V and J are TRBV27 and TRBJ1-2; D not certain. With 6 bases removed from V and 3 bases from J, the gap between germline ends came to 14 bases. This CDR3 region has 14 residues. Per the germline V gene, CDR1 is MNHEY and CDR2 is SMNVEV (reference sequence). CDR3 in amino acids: CASSSGDGYYGYTF. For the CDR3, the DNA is TGTGCCAGCAGCTCGGGAGACGGCTACTATGGCTACACCTTC.

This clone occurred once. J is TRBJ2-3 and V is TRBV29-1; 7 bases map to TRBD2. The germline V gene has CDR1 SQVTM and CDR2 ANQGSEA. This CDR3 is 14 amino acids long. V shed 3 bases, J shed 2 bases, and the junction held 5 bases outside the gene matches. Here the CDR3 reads CSVETSPFTDTQYF. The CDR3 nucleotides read TGCAGCGTTGAGACTAGCCCATTCACAGATACGCAGTATTTT.

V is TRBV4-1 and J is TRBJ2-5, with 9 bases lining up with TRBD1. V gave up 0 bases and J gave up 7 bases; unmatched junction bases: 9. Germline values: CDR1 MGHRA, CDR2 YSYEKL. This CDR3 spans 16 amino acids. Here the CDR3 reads CASSQDGTGPLGTQYF. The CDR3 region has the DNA TGCGCCAGCAGCCAAGATGGGACAGGGCCGTTGGGGACCCAGTACTTC.

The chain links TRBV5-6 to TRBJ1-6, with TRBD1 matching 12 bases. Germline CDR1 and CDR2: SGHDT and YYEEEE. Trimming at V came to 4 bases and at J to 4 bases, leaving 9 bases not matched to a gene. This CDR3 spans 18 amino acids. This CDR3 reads CASSPGTGGGLYNSPLHF. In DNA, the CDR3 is TGTGCCAGCAGCCCTGGGACAGGGGGCGGGCTTTATAATTCACCCCTCCACTTT.

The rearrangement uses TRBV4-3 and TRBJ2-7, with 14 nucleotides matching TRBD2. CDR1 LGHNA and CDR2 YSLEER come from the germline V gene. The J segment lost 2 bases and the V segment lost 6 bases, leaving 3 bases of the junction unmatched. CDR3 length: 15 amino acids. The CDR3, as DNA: TGCGCCAGCAGTATGGGACTAGCGGGGGCCTACGAGCAGTACTTC. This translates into CASSMGLAGAYEQYF.

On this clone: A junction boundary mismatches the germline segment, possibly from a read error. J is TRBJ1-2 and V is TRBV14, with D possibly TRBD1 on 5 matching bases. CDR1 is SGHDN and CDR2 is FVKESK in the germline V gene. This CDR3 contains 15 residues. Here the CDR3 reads CASSQDRGLSYGHTF. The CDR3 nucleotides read TGTGCCAGCAGCCAAGATCGGGGGTTGTCCTATGGCCACACCTTC.

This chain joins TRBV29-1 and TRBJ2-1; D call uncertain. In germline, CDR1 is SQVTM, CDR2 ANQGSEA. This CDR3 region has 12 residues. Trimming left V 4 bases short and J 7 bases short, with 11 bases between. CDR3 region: CSVGLRGNEQFF. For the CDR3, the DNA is TGCAGCGTTGGACTGAGAGGTAATGAGCAGTTCTTC.

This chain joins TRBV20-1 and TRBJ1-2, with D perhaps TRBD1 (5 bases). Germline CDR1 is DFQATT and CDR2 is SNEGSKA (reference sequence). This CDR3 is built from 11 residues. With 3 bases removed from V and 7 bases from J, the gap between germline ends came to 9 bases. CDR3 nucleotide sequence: TGCAGTGCTAGTGGGCAGGGTGGCTACACCTTC. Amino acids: CSASGQGGYTF.

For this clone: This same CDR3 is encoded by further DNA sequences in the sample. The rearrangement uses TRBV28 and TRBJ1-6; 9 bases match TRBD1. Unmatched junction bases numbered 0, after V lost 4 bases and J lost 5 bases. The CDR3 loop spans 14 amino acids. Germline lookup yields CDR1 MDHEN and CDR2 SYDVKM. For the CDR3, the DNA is TGTGCCAGCAGTTGGGACAGGGATAATTCACCCCTCCACTTT. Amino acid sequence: CASSWDRDNSPLHF.

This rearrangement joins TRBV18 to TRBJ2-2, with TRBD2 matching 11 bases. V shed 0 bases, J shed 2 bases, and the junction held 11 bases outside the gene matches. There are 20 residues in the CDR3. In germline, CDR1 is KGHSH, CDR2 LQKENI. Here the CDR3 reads CASSPPSLAGGAINTGELFF. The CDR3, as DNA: TGTGCCAGCTCACCACCGAGCCTAGCGGGGGGCGCCATAAACACCGGGGAGCTGTTTTTT.

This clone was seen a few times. The CDR3 DNA is TGTGCCAGCAGCTTAGTACCGCCTGGGGGCTCGGGTTCACCCCTCCACTTT. It specifies CASSLVPPGGSGSPLHF. V is TRBV7-2 and J is TRBJ1-6, with D tentatively TRBD1 (6 bases). Germline CDR1 and CDR2: SGHTA and FQGNSA. Trimming removed 1 base from V and 9 bases from J, with 19 bases in between. CDR3 length equals 17 residues. The full variable domain, with the rest looked up from reference TRBV7-2 and TRBJ1-6, is GAGVSQSPSNKVTEKGKDVELRCDPISGHTALYWYRQSLGQGLEFLIYFQGNSAPDKSGLPSDRFSAERTGGSVSTLTIQRTQQEDSAVYLCASSLVPPGGSGSPLHFGNGTRLTVT.

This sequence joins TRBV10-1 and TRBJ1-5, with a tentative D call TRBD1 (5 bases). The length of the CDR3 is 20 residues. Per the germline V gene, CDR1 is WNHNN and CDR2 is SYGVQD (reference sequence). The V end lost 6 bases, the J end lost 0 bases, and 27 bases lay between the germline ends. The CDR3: CASRPRRAGRPGHSNQPQHF. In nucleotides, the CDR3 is TGCGCCAGCAGGCCCCGTAGGGCAGGGCGACCAGGCCATAGCAATCAGCCCCAGCATTTT.

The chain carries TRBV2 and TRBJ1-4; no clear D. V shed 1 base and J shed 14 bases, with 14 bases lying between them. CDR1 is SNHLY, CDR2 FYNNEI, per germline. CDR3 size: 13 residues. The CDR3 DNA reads TGTGCCAGCAGTGAAGAAGTAGGCGGTCGCCTGTTTTTT. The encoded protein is CASSEEVGGRLFF.

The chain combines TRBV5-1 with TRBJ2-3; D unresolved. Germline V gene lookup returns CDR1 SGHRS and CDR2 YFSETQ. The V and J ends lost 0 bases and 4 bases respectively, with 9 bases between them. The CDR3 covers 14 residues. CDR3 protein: CASSLVEASDTQYF. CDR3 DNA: TGCGCCAGCAGCTTGGTTGAGGCCTCAGATACGCAGTATTTT.

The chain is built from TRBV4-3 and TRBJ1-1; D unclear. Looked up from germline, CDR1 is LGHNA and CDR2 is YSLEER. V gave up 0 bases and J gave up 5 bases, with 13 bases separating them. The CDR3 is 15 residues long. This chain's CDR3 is CASSQEPTSGTEAFF. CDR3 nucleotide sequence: TGCGCCAGCAGCCAAGAGCCCACCTCAGGTACTGAAGCTTTCTTT.

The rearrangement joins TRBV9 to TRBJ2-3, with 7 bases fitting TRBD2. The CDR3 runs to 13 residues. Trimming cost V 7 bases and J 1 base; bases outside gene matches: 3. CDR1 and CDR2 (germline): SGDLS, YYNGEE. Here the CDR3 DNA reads TGTGCCAGCTGCAGCGGGGGCACAGATACGCAGTATTTT. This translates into CASCSGGTDTQYF.

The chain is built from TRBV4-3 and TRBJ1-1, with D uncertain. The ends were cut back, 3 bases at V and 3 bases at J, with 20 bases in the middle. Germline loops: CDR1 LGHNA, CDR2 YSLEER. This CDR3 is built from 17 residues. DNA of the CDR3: TGCGCCAGCAGCCAGGACTTTCGACGGAGGGTGTACACTGAAGCTTTCTTT. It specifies CASSQDFRRRVYTEAFF.

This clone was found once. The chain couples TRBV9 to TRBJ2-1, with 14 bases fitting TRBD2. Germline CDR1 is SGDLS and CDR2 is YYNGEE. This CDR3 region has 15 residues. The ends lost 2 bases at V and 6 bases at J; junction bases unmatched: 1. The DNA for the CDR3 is TGTGCCAGCAGCGTGACTAGCGGGGGGGCCAATGAGCAGTTCTTC. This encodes CASSVTSGGANEQFF. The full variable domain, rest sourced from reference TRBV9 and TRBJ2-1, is DSGVTQTPKHLITATGQRVTLRCSPRSGDLSVYWYQQSLDQGLQFLIQYYNGEERAKGNILERFSAQQFPDLHSELNLSSLELGDSALYFCASSVTSGGANEQFFGPGTRLTVL.

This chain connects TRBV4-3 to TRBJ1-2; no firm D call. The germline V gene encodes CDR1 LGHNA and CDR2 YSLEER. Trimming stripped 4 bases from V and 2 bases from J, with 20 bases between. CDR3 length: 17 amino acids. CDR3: CASSPMIGPGSNYGYTF. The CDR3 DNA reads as TGCGCCAGCAGCCCCATGATTGGTCCCGGGTCCAACTATGGCTACACCTTC.

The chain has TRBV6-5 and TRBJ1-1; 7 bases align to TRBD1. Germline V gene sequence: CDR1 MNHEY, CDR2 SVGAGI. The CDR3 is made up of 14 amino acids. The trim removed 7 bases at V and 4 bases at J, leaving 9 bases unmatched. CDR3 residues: CASTLQGSITEAFF. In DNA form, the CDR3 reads TGTGCCAGCACCTTACAGGGGTCAATCACTGAAGCTTTCTTT.

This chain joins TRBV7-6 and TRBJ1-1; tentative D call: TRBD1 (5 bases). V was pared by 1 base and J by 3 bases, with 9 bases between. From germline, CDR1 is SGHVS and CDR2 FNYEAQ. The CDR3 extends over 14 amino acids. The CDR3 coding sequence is TGTGCCAGCAGCTTAGGGACGGGGGACACTGAAGCTTTCTTT. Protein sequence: CASSLGTGDTEAFF.